This T cell receptor beta chain was sequenced for a study of response to subunit inactivated influenza vaccine. Study results and caveats: With each seasonal influenza vaccination, the authors suggested, few new T cells are recruited.

MiXCR was run by TCRdb on the RT-PCR reads, yielding one entry per CDR3 protein. The sample includes roughly 500,000 distinct CDR3 sequences, roughly 23% seen only once; the top ten take approximately 2%. Trimming cost V 5 bases and J 5 bases; bases outside gene matches: 9. Germline V gene lookup returns CDR1 SGHTA and CDR2 FQGNSA. The CDR3 loop spans 15 amino acids. Points on this clonotype: The antigen is unknown.

V gene TRBV7-2 combines with J gene TRBJ2-5, with 9 bases lining up with TRBD2. This receptor was identified in a man aged 50-59 years who received an inactivated influenza vaccine. This specimen consisted of CD4+ T cells sorted from PBMCs, obtained about 5 days after vaccination. CDR3 protein: CASSAQRGAGETQYF. The CDR3, as DNA: TGTGCCAGCAGCGCACAGCGGGGGGCCGGGGAGACCCAGTACTTC.